A selection of T cell receptor beta chains follows, all from one sample in a study of T cells in Graves' hyperthyroidism and ophthalmopathy. A single record per CDR3 protein comes from TCRdb applying MiXCR to the multiplex PCR reads. The sample gives about 410,000 distinct CDR3 sequences, about 14% of which show up once; roughly 21% is in the top ten. Sequenced sample: blood. All receptors derive from a woman aged 25-40 years with Graves' ophthalmopathy. Each CDR3 is given with its conserved first and last residue. D genes are given only for firm matches. Clone size is stated in some rows and not others, as once, few, many or a class when expanded.

d_call	v_call	clone_size	j_call	cdr3_aa	cdr3_nt
TRBD1	TRBV10-2	-	TRBJ2-7	CASSRPGQDSYEQYF	TGCGCCAGCAGTAGACCGGGACAGGACTCCTACGAGCAGTACTTC
-	TRBV7-9	many	TRBJ2-2	CASSFLGGKNTGELFF	TGTGCCAGCAGCTTCCTAGGGGGAAAGAACACCGGGGAGCTGTTTTTT
-	TRBV12-3/TRBV12-4	-	TRBJ1-5	CASSLRDQNQPQHF	TGTGCCAGCAGTTTGAGGGATCAGAATCAGCCCCAGCATTTT
-	TRBV10-3	-	TRBJ1-2	CAISEGRITYGYTF	TGTGCCATCAGTGAGGGCAGGATAACCTATGGCTACACCTTC
-	TRBV4-1	many	TRBJ2-3	CASSYTGTRTDTQYF	TGCGCCAGCAGCTACACAGGCACTCGGACAGATACGCAGTATTTT
-	TRBV27	many	TRBJ1-5	CASRGHLNQPQHF	TGTGCCAGCAGGGGACACCTCAATCAGCCCCAGCATTTT
-	TRBV20-1	many	TRBJ1-6	CSANYPGAAINSPLHF	TGCAGTGCTAATTACCCAGGGGCCGCTATCAATTCACCCCTCCACTTT
-	TRBV20-1	many	TRBJ2-3	CSATDEGLDTQYF	TGCAGTGCTACCGACGAGGGGCTAGATACGCAGTATTTT
-	TRBV19	few	TRBJ2-5	CASCQGTGMAETQYF	TGTGCCAGTTGCCAGGGAACAGGGATGGCGGAGACCCAGTACTTC
TRBD1	TRBV9	-	TRBJ2-5	CASSDGTEETQYF	TGTGCCAGCAGCGACGGGACAGAAGAGACCCAGTACTTC
-	TRBV11-2	-	TRBJ2-7	CASSSGRAPYEQYF	TGTGCCAGCAGCTCCGGACGGGCCCCCTACGAGCAGTACTTC
TRBD1	TRBV6-1	many	TRBJ2-3	CASSSGTETDTQYF	TGTGCCAGCAGTTCCGGGACAGAAACAGATACGCAGTATTTT
-	TRBV7-2	many	TRBJ2-7	CASSLARSLREQYF	TGTGCCAGCAGCTTAGCGCGATCCCTCCGCGAGCAGTACTTC
-	TRBV11-3	many	TRBJ2-7	CASSHGPTDYEQYF	TGTGCCAGCAGTCACGGTCCCACCGACTACGAGCAGTACTTC
-	TRBV5-1	-	TRBJ2-5	CASSSGRNEETQYF	TGCGCCAGCAGCTCCGGGCGAAATGAAGAGACCCAGTACTTC
-	TRBV3-1	-	TRBJ1-1	CASRGIRGAFF	TGTGCCAGCAGAGGGATTAGGGGAGCTTTCTTT
-	TRBV11-2	many	TRBJ2-1	CASSLGGGLREQFF	TGTGCCAGCAGCTTAGGCGGGGGCCTTAGGGAGCAGTTCTTC
-	TRBV28	many	TRBJ2-2	CASRQINGELFF	TGTGCCAGCAGACAAATCAACGGGGAGCTGTTTTTT
-	TRBV20-1	many	TRBJ2-5	CSARDNLQETQYF	TGCAGTGCTAGAGATAACCTCCAAGAGACCCAGTACTTC
-	TRBV5-1	many	TRBJ1-1	CASSLGMNLEAFF	TGCGCCAGCAGCTTGGGTATGAACCTTGAAGCTTTCTTT
-	TRBV6-1	many	TRBJ1-6	CASSEARSTVGTHTLHF	TGTGCCAGCAGTGAAGCGCGGTCAACCGTCGGCACCCACACCCTCCACTTT
-	TRBV28	many	TRBJ2-5	CATSEGQETQYF	TGTGCCACCTCGGAGGGGCAAGAGACCCAGTACTTC
TRBD2	TRBV10-3	few	TRBJ2-5	CAISDGGGPTEETQYF	TGTGCCATCAGTGATGGCGGGGGGCCAACGGAAGAGACCCAGTACTTC
-	TRBV15	few	TRBJ2-1	CATSRVRGHNEQFF	TGTGCCACCAGCAGAGTGAGGGGCCACAATGAGCAGTTCTTC
-	TRBV7-8	few	TRBJ1-3	CASSLLRGKTGNTIYF	TGTGCCAGCAGCCTCCTCCGGGGGAAAACCGGAAACACCATATATTTT
-	TRBV6-1	many	TRBJ2-3	CASSEAHFTVADTQYF	TGTGCCAGCAGTGAAGCCCACTTCACGGTAGCAGATACGCAGTATTTT
-	TRBV7-9	many	TRBJ2-7	CASRHGAGSYEQYF	TGTGCCAGCAGACACGGGGCAGGTAGCTACGAGCAGTACTTC
-	TRBV7-6	many	TRBJ2-7	CASSFRDTRSYEQYF	TGTGCCAGCAGCTTTCGGGACACGCGCTCCTACGAGCAGTACTTC
-	TRBV7-8	many	TRBJ2-1	CASSLARRTDPEQFF	TGTGCCAGCAGCTTAGCGCGAAGGACAGATCCTGAGCAGTTCTTC
-	TRBV11-2	many	TRBJ2-7	CASSLLSDRTYEQYF	TGTGCCAGCAGCTTATTGTCGGACAGAACATACGAGCAGTACTTC
-	TRBV29-1	few	TRBJ1-2	CSVRGGILDGYTF	TGCAGCGTTAGAGGAGGGATCTTAGATGGCTACACCTTC
-	TRBV4-1	-	TRBJ1-2	CASRPGPLSPYGYTF	TGCGCCAGCAGACCAGGACCCCTGAGCCCCTATGGCTACACCTTC